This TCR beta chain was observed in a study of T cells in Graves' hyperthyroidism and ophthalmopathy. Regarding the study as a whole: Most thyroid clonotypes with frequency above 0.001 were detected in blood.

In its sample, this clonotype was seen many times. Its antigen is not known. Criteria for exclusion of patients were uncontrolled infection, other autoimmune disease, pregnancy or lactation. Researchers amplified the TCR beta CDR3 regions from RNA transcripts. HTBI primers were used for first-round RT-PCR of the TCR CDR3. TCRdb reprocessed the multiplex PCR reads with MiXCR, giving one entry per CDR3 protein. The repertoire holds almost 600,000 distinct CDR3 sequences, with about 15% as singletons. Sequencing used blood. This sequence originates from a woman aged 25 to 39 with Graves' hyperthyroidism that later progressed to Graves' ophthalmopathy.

CDR3 sequence: CASSTTDEQYF. In DNA, the CDR3 is TGTGCCAGCAGTACGACGGACGAGCAGTACTTC. The chain couples TRBV5-6 to TRBJ2-7; D unclear. Trimming took 5 bases from V and 5 from J, leaving 8 bases between them. This CDR3 comprises 11 residues. Germline CDR1 SGHDT, CDR2 YYEEEE.